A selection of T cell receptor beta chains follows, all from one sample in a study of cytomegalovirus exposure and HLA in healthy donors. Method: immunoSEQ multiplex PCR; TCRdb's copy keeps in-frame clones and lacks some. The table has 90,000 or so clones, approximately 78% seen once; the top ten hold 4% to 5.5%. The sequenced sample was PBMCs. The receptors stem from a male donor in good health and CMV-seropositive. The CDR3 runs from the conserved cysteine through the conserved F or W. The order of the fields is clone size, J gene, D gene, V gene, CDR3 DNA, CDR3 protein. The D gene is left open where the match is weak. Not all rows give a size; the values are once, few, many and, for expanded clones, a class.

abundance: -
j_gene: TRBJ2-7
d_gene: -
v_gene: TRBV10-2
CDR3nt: TGCGCCAGCAGTGAAGCTACCGAGCAGTACTTC
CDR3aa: CASSEATEQYF

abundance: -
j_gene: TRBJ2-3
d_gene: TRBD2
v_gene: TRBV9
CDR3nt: TGTGCCAGCAGCGTAGGGGGTTTCGGAGCGGGGTACACAGATACGCAGTATTTT
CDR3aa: CASSVGGFGAGYTDTQYF

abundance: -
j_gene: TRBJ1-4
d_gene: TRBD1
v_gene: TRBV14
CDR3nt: TGTGCCAGCCGACAGGGGTTGGATGAAAAACTGTTTTTT
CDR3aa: CASRQGLDEKLFF

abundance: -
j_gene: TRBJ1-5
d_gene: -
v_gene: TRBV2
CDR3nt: TGTGCCAGCATAAAGGGACTAGGGGATCAGCCCCAGCATTTT
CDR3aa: CASIKGLGDQPQHF

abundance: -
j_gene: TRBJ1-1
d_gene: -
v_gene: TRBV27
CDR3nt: TGTGCCAGCAGTTTATTTACAGGGTCGAACACTGAAGCTTTCTTT
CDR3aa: CASSLFTGSNTEAFF

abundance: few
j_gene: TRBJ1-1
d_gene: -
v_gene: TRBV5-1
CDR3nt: TGCGCCAGCAGCTTGAACGGGGTCACTGAAGCTTTCTTT
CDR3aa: CASSLNGVTEAFF

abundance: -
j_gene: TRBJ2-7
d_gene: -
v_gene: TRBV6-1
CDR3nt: TGTGCCAGCAGTGAAAACGGCTACGAGCAGTACTTC
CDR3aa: CASSENGYEQYF

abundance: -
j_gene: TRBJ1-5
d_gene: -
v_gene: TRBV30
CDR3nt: TGTGCCTGGAGAGAAAAAGGAGAGGGCAATCAGCCCCAGCATTTT
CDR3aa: CAWREKGEGNQPQHF

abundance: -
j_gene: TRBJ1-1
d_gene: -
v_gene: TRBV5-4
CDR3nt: TGTGCCAGCAGCACGGCGTCGGTAGGCAGGGCGGCTGAAGCTTTCTTT
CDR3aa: CASSTASVGRAAEAFF

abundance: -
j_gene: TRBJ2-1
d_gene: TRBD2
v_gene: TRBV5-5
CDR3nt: TGTGCCAGCAGCTTGGATAGCGGGAGGCCCGGGGAGCAGTTCTTC
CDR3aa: CASSLDSGRPGEQFF

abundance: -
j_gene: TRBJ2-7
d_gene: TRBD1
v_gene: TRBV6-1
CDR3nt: TGTGCCAGCAGTGAATATGACAGGGTTATGTACGAGCAGTACTTC
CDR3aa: CASSEYDRVMYEQYF

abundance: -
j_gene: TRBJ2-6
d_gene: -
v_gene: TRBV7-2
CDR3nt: TGTGCCAGCAGCGCCCGACATTCTGGGGCCAACGTCCTGACTTTC
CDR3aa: CASSARHSGANVLTF

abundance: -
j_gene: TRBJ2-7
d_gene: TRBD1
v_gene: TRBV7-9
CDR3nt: TGTGCCAGCAGCCCGGGACAGAGGACTTACGAGCAGTACTTC
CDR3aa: CASSPGQRTYEQYF

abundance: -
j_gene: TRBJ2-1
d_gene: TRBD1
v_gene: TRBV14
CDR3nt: TGTGCCAGCAGCCAAAGACCGGGACAGGGAACGAAAAGCTCCTACAATGAGCAGTTCTTC
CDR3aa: CASSQRPGQGTKSSYNEQFF

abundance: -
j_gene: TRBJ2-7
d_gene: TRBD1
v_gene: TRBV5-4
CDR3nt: TGTGCCAGCAGCTTACAGGGGACCTACGAGCAGTACTTC
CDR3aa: CASSLQGTYEQYF

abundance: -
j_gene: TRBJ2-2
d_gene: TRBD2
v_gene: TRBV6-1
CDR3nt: TGTGCCAGCAGTGAATATGGACTAGCGGGAGCGGATAGGGCCGGGGAGCTGTTTTTT
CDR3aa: CASSEYGLAGADRAGELFF

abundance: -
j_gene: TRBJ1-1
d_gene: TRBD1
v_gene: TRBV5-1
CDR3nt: TGCGCCAGCAGCCAACCCCCCCCCGGGACAGGGGGTGAAGCTTTCTTT
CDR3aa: CASSQPPPGTGGEAFF

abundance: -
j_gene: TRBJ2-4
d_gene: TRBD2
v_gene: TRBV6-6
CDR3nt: TGTGCCAGCAGTTACGGTCTAGCGGGAGACAAAAACATTCAGTACTTC
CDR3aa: CASSYGLAGDKNIQYF

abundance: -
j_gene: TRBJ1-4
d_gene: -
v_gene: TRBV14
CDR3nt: TGTGCCAGCAGCCCCGAGAGGCGGTCCGAAAAACTGTTTTTT
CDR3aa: CASSPERRSEKLFF

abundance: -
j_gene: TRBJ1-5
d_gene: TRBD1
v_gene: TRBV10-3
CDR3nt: TGTGCCATCCGGGACAGGGGCAATCAGCCCCAGCATTTT
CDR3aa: CAIRDRGNQPQHF

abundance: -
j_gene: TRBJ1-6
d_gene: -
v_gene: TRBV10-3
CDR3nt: TGTGCCATCACCTTGGACGGGACTGATAATTCACCCCTCCACTTT
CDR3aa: CAITLDGTDNSPLHF

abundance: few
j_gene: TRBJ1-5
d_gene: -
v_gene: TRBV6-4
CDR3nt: TGTGCCAGCAGTGACCGCAGGGAAGATCAGCCCCAGCATTTT
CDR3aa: CASSDRREDQPQHF

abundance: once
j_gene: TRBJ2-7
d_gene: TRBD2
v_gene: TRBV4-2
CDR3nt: TGTGCCAGCAGCCAGGCGGGAGGGGTCCACGAGCAGTACTTC
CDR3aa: CASSQAGGVHEQYF

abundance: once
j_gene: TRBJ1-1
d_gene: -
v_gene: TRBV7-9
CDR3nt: TGTGCCAGCAGCTTAACACCGAACACTGAAGCTTTCTTT
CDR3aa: CASSLTPNTEAFF

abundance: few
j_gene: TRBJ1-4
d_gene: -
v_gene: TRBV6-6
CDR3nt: TGTGCCAGCAGTTACCCAGGGGCCATCGATGAAAAACTGTTTTTT
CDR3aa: CASSYPGAIDEKLFF

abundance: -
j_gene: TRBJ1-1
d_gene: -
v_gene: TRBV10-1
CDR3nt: TGCGCCAGCAGGCGAAAAGTGGCTTTCTTT
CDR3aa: CASRRKVAFF

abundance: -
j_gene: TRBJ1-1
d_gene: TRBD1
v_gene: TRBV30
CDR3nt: TGTGCCTGGAGTTGGACAGGGGATTGGAACACTGAAGCTTTCTTT
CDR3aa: CAWSWTGDWNTEAFF

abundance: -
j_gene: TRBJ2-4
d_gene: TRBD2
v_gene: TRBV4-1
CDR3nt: TGCGCCAGCAGCCAAGTTATAGCGGGAGGGCCCAAAAACATTCAGTACTTC
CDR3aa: CASSQVIAGGPKNIQYF

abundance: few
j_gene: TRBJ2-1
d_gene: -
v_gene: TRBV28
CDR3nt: TGTGCCAGCAGTAACCGGCAGGTCGAGCAGTTCTTC
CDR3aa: CASSNRQVEQFF

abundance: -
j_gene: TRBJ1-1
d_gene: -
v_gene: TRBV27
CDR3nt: TGTGCCAGCAGTTTACGGGGACAGAACACTGAAGCTTTCTTT
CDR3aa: CASSLRGQNTEAFF

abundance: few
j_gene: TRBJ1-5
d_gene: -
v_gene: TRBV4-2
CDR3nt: TGTGCCAGCAGCCAAGGGCAGGGAAATCAGCCCCAGCATTTT
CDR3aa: CASSQGQGNQPQHF